The 2 T cell receptor beta chains below come from one sample, sequenced in a study of shared clonotypes between healthy human individuals. The assay was immunoSEQ multiplex PCR, and TCRdb's table has in-frame clones only and misses some. Of some 740,000 clones in the sample, around 93% were seen once. Terminally differentiated effector memory CD45RA+ cells were left out of the naive CD8 fraction, which was CD45RO-negative and positively selected for CCR7. Specimen: naive CD8+ T cells sorted from blood. Source of these receptors: a man aged 30 to 39 in good health.

The chain couples TRBV27 to TRBJ2-7, with D possibly being TRBD2 (6 bases). CDR1 MNHEY and CDR2 SMNVEV come from the germline V gene (reference sequence). This CDR3 comprises 14 residues. Trimming removed 5 bases from V and 3 bases from J, with 14 bases in between. CDR3 loop: CASSRSPEGYEQYF. In DNA, the CDR3 is TGTGCCAGCAGTCGTTCCCCGGAGGGCTACGAGCAGTACTTC.

The chain uses TRBV13 and TRBJ2-7, with 13 nucleotides matching TRBD2. The CDR3 consists of 15 residues. The ends lost 3 bases at V and 9 bases at J; junction bases unmatched: 8. The germline gives CDR1 PRHDT, CDR2 FYEKMQ (reference sequence). The DNA for the CDR3 is TGTGCCAGCAGCTTGGAGGGACTAGCGGGACCTTGGCAGTACTTC. Protein sequence: CASSLEGLAGPWQYF. The complete variable domain, with remaining parts taken from reference TRBV13 and TRBJ2-7, reads AAGVIQSPRHLIKEKRETATLKCYPIPRHDTVYWYQQGPGQDPQFLISFYEKMQSDKGSIPDRFSAQQFSDYHSELNMSSLELGDSALYFCASSLEGLAGPWQYFGPGTRLTVT.